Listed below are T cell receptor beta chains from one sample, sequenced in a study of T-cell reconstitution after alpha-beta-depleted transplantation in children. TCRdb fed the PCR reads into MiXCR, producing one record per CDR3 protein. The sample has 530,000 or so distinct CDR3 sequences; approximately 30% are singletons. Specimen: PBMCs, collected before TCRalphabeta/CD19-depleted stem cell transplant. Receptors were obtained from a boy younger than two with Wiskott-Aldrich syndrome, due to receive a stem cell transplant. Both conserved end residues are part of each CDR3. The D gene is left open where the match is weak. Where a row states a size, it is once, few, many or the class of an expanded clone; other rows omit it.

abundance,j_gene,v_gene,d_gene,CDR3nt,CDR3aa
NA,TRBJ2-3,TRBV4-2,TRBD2,TGTGCCAGCAGCCAAGATCGTAGGAGCGGGAGGGCCCGAGATACGCAGTATTTT,CASSQDRRSGRARDTQYF
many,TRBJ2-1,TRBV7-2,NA,TGTGCCAGCAGAACAGACAGGAGCTCCTACAATGAGCAGTTCTTC,CASRTDRSSYNEQFF
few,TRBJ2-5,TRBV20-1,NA,TGCAGTGCTAGAGTCGACAGGTCCTCGGAGACCCAGTACTTC,CSARVDRSSETQYF
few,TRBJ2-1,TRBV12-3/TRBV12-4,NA,TGTGCCAGCAGGGGTTTCCTAGCCCCGGTAAATGAGCAGTTCTTC,CASRGFLAPVNEQFF
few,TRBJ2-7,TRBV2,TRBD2,TGTGCCAGCAGGCCTAGCGGGAGGCACAAGCAGTACTTC,CASRPSGRHKQYF
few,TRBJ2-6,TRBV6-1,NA,TGTGCCAGCAGTGATTTCTACAGGCCCCTTGGGGCCAACGTCCTGACTTTC,CASSDFYRPLGANVLTF
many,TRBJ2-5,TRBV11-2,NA,TGTGCCAGCAGCCGGGACCGAGAAGAGACCCAGTACTTC,CASSRDREETQYF
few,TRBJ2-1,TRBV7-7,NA,TGTGCCAGCAGATATCACAATAATGAGCAGTTCTTC,CASRYHNNEQFF
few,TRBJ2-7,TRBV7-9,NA,TGTGCCAGCAGTCGCGCCGGGACCCAATCCTACGAGCAGTACTTC,CASSRAGTQSYEQYF
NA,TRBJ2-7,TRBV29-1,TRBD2,TGCAGCGTGCGGGGGGCGACCGAGCAGTACTTC,CSVRGATEQYF
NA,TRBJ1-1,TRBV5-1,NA,TGCGCCAGCAGCTTTCTACCGGGGACTGAAGCTTTCTTT,CASSFLPGTEAFF
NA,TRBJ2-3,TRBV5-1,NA,TGCGCCAGCAGCTCAGCGGGACATGCCACAGATACGCAGTATTTT,CASSSAGHATDTQYF
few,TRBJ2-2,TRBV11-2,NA,TGTGCCAGCAGCCTGGGGGCTTCAAGGGACACCGGGGAGCTGTTTTTT,CASSLGASRDTGELFF
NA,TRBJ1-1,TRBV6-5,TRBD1,TGTGCCAGCAGTGCCTCGACAGGGGGCACTGAAGCTTTCTTT,CASSASTGGTEAFF
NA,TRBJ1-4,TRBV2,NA,TGTGCCAGCAGTGACGGAGGCAGGGCTTTAGTGGGTGAAAAACTGTTTTTT,CASSDGGRALVGEKLFF
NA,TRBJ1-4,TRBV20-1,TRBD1,TGCAGTGCTAGGACACCCGGGACAGGGAGGGAAAAACTGTTTTTT,CSARTPGTGREKLFF
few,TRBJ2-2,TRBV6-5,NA,TGTGCCAGCAGTCGAGAGACCGGGGAGCTGTTTTTT,CASSRETGELFF
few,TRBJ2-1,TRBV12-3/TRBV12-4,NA,TGTGCCAGCAGTTTCGAGACCAATGAGCAGTTCTTC,CASSFETNEQFF
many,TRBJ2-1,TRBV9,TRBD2,TGTGCCAGCAGCGCGGGACTACCAGACTCCTACAATGAGCAGTTCTTC,CASSAGLPDSYNEQFF
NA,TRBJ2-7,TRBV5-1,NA,TGCGCCAGCAGCTTGGGGGGGACTCGCTCCTACGAGCAGTACTTC,CASSLGGTRSYEQYF
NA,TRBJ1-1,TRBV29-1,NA,TGCAGCGTGGCGCCCCTTTGGAACACTGAAGCTTTCTTT,CSVAPLWNTEAFF
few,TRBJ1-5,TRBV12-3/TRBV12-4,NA,TGTGCCAGCAGTCCTCCACGAGGGTCCTATAGCAATCAGCCCCAGCATTTT,CASSPPRGSYSNQPQHF
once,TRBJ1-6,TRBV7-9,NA,TGTGCCAGCAGCTTAGGTAGCAGCATCAATTCACCCCTCCACTTT,CASSLGSSINSPLHF
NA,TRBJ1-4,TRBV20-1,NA,TGCAGTGCTAGGGGATCGGACAGCGCAACTAATGAAAAACTGTTTTTT,CSARGSDSATNEKLFF
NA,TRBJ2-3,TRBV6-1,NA,TGTGCCAGCAGTACCCAGGGAAACCTAGTCACAGATACGCAGTATTTT,CASSTQGNLVTDTQYF
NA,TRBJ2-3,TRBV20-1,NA,TGCAGTTCCTCCCGCGGGGCTAGCGTAGATACGCAGTATTTT,CSSSRGASVDTQYF
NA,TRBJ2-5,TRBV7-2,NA,TGTGCCAGCAGCTGGGCACTAGTCCAAGAGACCCAGTACTTC,CASSWALVQETQYF
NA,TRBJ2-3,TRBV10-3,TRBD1,TGTGCCATCAGGCCACAGGGGGTTACAGATACGCAGTATTTT,CAIRPQGVTDTQYF
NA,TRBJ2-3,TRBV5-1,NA,TGCGCCAGCACTCAGGGCGTCTCAACAGATACGCAGTATTTT,CASTQGVSTDTQYF
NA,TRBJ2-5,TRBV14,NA,TGTGCCAGCAGCCCGTGGGACGGCGGGCCCGCGAAAGAGACCCAGTACTTC,CASSPWDGGPAKETQYF
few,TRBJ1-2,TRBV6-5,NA,TGTGCCAGCAGTTACTCGGGAGTTACTAGTGGCTACACCTTC,CASSYSGVTSGYTF
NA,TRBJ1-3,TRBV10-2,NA,TGCGCCAGCAGTGACCTTCCTGGAAACACCATATATTTT,CASSDLPGNTIYF
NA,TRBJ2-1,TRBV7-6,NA,TGTGCCAGCAGCCCAACTAGGGTGAATGAGCAGTTCTTC,CASSPTRVNEQFF
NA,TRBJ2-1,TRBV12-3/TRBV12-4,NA,TGTGCCAGCAGTTTAGGGTGGCTCTCCTACAATGAGCAGTTCTTC,CASSLGWLSYNEQFF
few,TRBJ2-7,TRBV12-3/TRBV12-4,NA,TGTGCCAGCACCAAACTAGGGCCCATGGGGATCTACGAGCAGTACTTC,CASTKLGPMGIYEQYF
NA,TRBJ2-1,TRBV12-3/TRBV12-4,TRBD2,TGTGCCAGCAGTCCGCCGGGACTAGCCGGGAATGAGCAGTTCTTC,CASSPPGLAGNEQFF
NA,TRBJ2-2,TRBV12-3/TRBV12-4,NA,TGTGCCAGCAGTCCACCCTATGCGGGGACGAACACCGGGGAGCTGTTTTTT,CASSPPYAGTNTGELFF
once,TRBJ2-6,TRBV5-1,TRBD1,TGCGCCAGCAGCCCGCAACAGGGGGCTGGGGCCAACGTCCTGACTTTC,CASSPQQGAGANVLTF